This is a list of T cell receptor beta chains from one sample in a study of brain T cells in children with intractable seizures. Sequencing was performed with immunoSEQ multiplex PCR; in TCRdb, only in-frame clones are kept and a portion is missing. Seen here are about 350,000 clones, over 85% observed once, and the top ten hold 5.5% to 6%. Sequenced here: peripheral blood, sampled more than 4 months after surgery. The receptor source for this set is a boy in the first two years of life with tuberous sclerosis and intractable seizures. Both conserved end residues are part of each CDR3.

V gene: TRBV6-1
CDR3 protein: CASSGRQRSSYNSPLHF

V gene: TRBV7-2
CDR3 protein: CASSLAGGIGTEAFF

V gene: TRBV6-1
CDR3 protein: CASSEDGIGYWYGNTIYF

V gene: TRBV5-4
CDR3 protein: CASSSQDYGYTF

V gene: TRBV20-1
CDR3 protein: CSVRGQYEQYF

V gene: TRBV27
CDR3 protein: CASSLSGRDAYGYTF

V gene: TRBV7-6
CDR3 protein: CASSRGLGLSGGHNEQFF

V gene: TRBV4-1
CDR3 protein: CASSQVMSTDTQYF

V gene: TRBV24-1
CDR3 protein: CATSLGGAQETQYF

V gene: TRBV5-6
CDR3 protein: CASSLESNFQETQYF

V gene: TRBV5-4
CDR3 protein: CASSLAGDVRSGNTIYF

V gene: TRBV24-1
CDR3 protein: CATSDGGLSASNEQYF

V gene: TRBV3-1/TRBV3-2
CDR3 protein: CASRPKQGTNGYTF

V gene: TRBV27
CDR3 protein: CASSLMGQGADTQYF

V gene: TRBV7-3
CDR3 protein: CASSSQGLAGSITGELFF

V gene: TRBV7-3
CDR3 protein: CASSFTSGSYNEQFF

V gene: TRBV15
CDR3 protein: CATRPDLGSPLHF

V gene: TRBV5-8
CDR3 protein: CASSLRVGGTEAFF

V gene: TRBV24-1
CDR3 protein: CATSDFGETQYF

V gene: TRBV29-1
CDR3 protein: CSVDTGTGAFF

V gene: TRBV4-1
CDR3 protein: CASSQVGGTGGSYEQYF

V gene: TRBV7-3
CDR3 protein: CASSSTNLAGGDTDTQYF

V gene: TRBV9
CDR3 protein: CASSAGSSYEQYF

V gene: TRBV7-9
CDR3 protein: CASSPGYGSYNEQFF

V gene: TRBV2
CDR3 protein: CASATGNQPQHF

V gene: TRBV7-9
CDR3 protein: CASSLSGATEAFF

V gene: TRBV3-1/TRBV3-2
CDR3 protein: CASSQDEPFLAGEQYF

V gene: TRBV5-4
CDR3 protein: CASSLDRAQTYEQYF

V gene: TRBV9
CDR3 protein: CASSVGWVNTEAFF

V gene: TRBV11-2
CDR3 protein: CASSSFAGTGHHEQYF

V gene: TRBV6-5
CDR3 protein: CASSTSESTDTQYF

V gene: TRBV7-8
CDR3 protein: CASSFRQEHNSPLHF

V gene: TRBV12-3/TRBV12-4
CDR3 protein: CASSLIPQDTQYF

V gene: TRBV24-1
CDR3 protein: CATSEPRDRGETQYF